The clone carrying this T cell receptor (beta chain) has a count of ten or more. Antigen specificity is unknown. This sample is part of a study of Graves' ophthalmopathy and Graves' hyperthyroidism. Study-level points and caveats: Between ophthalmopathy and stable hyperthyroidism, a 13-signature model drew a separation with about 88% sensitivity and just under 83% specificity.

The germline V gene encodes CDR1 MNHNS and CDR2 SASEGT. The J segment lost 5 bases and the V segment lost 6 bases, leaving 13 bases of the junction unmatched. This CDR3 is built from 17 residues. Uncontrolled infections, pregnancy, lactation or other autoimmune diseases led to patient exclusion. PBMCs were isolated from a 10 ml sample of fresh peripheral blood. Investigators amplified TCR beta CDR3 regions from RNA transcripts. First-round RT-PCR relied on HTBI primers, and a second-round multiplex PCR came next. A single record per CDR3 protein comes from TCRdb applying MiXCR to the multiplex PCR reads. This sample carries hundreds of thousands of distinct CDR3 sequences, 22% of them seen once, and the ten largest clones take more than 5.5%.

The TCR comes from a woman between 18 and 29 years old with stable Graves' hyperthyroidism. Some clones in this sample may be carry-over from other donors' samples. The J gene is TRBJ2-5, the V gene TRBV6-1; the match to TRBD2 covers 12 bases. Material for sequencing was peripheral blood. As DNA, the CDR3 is TGTGCCAGCAGGAGACTAGCGGGGGCCAACTTGGGGGAGACCCAGTACTTC. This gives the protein CASRRLAGANLGETQYF.